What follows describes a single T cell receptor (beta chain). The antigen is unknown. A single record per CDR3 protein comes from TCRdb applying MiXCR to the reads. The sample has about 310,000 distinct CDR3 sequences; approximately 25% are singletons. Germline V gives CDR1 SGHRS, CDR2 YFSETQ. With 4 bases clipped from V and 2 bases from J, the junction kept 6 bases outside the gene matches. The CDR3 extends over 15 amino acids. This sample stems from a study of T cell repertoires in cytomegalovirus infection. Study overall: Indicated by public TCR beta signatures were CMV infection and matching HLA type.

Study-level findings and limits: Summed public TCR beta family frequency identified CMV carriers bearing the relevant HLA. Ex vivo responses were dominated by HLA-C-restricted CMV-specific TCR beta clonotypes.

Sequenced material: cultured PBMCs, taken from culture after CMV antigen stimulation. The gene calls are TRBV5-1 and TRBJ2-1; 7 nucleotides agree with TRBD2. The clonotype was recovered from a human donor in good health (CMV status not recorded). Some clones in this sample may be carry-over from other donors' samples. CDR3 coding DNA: TGCGCCAGCAGCACAGGCGGGAGTGCCTACAATGAGCAGTTCTTC. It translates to CASSTGGSAYNEQFF.